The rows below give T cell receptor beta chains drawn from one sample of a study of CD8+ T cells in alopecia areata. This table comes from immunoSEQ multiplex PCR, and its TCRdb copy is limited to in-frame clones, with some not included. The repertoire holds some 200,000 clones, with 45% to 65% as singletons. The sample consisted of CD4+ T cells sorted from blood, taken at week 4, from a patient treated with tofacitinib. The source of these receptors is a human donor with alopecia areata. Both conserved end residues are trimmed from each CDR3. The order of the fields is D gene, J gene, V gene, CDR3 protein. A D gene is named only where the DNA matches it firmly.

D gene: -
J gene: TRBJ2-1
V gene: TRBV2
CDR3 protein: ASSGAFNEQF

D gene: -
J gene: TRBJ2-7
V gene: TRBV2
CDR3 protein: ASSEVTRGEQY

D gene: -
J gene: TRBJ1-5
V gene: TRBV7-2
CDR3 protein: ASSLDRAGQPQH

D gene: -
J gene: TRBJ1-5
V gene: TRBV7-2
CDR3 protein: ASSLGTGSDQPQH

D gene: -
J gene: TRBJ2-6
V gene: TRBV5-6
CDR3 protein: ASSAPYTTPLSGANVLT

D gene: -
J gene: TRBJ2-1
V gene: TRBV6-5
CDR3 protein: ASSRTASNEQF

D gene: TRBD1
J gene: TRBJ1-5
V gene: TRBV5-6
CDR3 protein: ASSSTGVNQPQH

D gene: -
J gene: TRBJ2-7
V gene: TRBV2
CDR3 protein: ASSEEQGHYEQY

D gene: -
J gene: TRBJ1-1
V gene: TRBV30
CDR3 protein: AWAKMNTEAF

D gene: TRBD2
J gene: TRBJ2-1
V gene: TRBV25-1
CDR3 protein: ASSGPGLADNEQF

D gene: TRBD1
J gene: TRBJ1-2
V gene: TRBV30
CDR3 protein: AWRGQLSYGYT

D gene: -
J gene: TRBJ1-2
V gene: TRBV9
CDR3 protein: ASSVQTGLGGYGYT

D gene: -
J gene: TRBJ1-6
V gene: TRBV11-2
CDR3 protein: ASTLGGPLH

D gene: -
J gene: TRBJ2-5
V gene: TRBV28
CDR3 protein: ASTKAQGVKETQY

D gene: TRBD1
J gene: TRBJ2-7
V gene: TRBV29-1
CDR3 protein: SVRQGAYEQY

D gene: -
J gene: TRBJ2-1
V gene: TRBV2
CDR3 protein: ASRGGTGPYNEQF

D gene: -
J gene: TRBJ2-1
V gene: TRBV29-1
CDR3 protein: SAGLYYNEQF

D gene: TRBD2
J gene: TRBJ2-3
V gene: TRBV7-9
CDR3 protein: ASSKRLAGGSDTQY

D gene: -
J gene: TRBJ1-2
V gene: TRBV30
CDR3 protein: AWSRDGGFYYGYT

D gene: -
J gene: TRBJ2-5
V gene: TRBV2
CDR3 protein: ASSEAQLTLGGETQY

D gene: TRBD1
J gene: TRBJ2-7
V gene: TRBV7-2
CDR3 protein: ASSPRTGAYEQY

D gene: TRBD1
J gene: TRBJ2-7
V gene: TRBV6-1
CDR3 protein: ASSVFDRDSYEQY

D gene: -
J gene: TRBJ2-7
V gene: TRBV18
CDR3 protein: ASSPDHPRSYEQY

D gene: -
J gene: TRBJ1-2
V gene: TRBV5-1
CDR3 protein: ASSLAGEETGGYT

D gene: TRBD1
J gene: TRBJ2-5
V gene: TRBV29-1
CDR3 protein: SVEGTGETQY

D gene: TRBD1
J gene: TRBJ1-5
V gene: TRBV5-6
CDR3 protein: ASSMGQGPTVNQPQH

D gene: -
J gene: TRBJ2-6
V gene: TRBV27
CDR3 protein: ASSFWGSGANVLT

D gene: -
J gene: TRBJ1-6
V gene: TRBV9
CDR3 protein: ASSRGNNSPLH

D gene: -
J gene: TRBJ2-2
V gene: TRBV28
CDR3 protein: ASSSGGANTGELF

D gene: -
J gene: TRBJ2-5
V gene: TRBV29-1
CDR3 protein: SVERWGQETQY

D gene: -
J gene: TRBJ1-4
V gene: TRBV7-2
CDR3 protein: ATSGAATNEKLF

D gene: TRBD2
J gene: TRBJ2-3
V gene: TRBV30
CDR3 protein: AWTGKLAGISTDTQY

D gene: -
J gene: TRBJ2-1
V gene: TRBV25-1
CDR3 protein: ASSESGGGVNEQF

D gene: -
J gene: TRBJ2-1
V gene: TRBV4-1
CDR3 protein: ASSHVPGRGVGNEQF

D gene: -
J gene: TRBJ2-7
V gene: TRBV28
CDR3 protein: ASSLGTEQY

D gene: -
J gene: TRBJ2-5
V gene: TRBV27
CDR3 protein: ASSLRLGGETQY

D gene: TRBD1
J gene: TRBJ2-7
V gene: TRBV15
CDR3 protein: ATSRDRRGQGQDEQY